The rows below give T cell receptor beta chains drawn from one sample of a study of beta chain features in type 1 diabetes. Produced via immunoSEQ multiplex PCR; TCRdb's table is partial and in-frame only. The sample contains around 160,000 clones, 50% to 70% of which appear only once. Specimen: naive CD4+ T cells from blood. Receptors originate from a man aged 30 to 45 with type 1 diabetes. The CDR3 runs from the conserved cysteine through the conserved F or W. The order of the fields is CDR3 protein, CDR3 DNA, clone size, J gene, V gene, D gene. D genes are given only for firm matches. Size is stated for part of the rows, as once, few or many counts, or as a class when the clone is expanded.

CDR3 protein: CASSSDGTDTQYF
CDR3 DNA: TGTGCCAGCAGTTCGGACGGCACAGATACGCAGTATTTT
clone size: .
J gene: TRBJ2-3
V gene: TRBV7-9
D gene: .

CDR3 protein: CASSVTSNYEQYF
CDR3 DNA: TGTGCCAGCAGCGTAACTAGCAATTACGAGCAGTACTTC
clone size: .
J gene: TRBJ2-7
V gene: TRBV9
D gene: .

CDR3 protein: CSVEVFSTDTQYF
CDR3 DNA: TGCAGCGTTGAAGTATTTAGCACAGATACGCAGTATTTT
clone size: .
J gene: TRBJ2-3
V gene: TRBV29-1
D gene: .

CDR3 protein: CASSDRGPDTQYF
CDR3 DNA: TGTGCCAGCAGCGACAGGGGGCCGGATACGCAGTATTTT
clone size: .
J gene: TRBJ2-3
V gene: TRBV7-2
D gene: TRBD1

CDR3 protein: CASSLTGTDTQYF
CDR3 DNA: TGTGCCAGCAGCTTGACGGGCACAGATACGCAGTATTTT
clone size: once
J gene: TRBJ2-3
V gene: TRBV7-2
D gene: .

CDR3 protein: CASHQFSGSTDTQYF
CDR3 DNA: TGTGCCAGCCATCAATTTAGCGGGAGCACAGATACGCAGTATTTT
clone size: .
J gene: TRBJ2-3
V gene: TRBV7-8
D gene: TRBD2

CDR3 protein: CASSSHNGRAYEQYF
CDR3 DNA: TGTGCCAGCAGCTCGCATAATGGCAGGGCCTACGAGCAGTACTTC
clone size: .
J gene: TRBJ2-7
V gene: TRBV13
D gene: .

CDR3 protein: CSVVRTGSTDTQYF
CDR3 DNA: TGCAGCGTTGTTAGGACAGGTAGCACAGATACGCAGTATTTT
clone size: .
J gene: TRBJ2-3
V gene: TRBV29-1
D gene: TRBD1

CDR3 protein: CASSLRGPGKNIQYF
CDR3 DNA: TGTGCCAGCAGCTTGAGGGGTCCAGGGAAAAACATTCAGTACTTC
clone size: few
J gene: TRBJ2-4
V gene: TRBV7-9
D gene: .

CDR3 protein: CASSIWTGETQYF
CDR3 DNA: TGTGCCAGCAGCATATGGACAGGAGAGACCCAGTACTTC
clone size: .
J gene: TRBJ2-5
V gene: TRBV7-2
D gene: TRBD1

CDR3 protein: CSVDSGGVTEAFF
CDR3 DNA: TGCAGCGTTGATTCAGGGGGCGTCACTGAAGCTTTCTTT
clone size: .
J gene: TRBJ1-1
V gene: TRBV29-1
D gene: TRBD1

CDR3 protein: CASSGGQGSTDTQYF
CDR3 DNA: TGTGCCAGCAGCGGTGGACAGGGAAGCACAGATACGCAGTATTTT
clone size: once
J gene: TRBJ2-3
V gene: TRBV25-1
D gene: TRBD1

CDR3 protein: CAWSPGTKLGYEQYF
CDR3 DNA: TGTGCCTGGAGTCCCGGGACAAAGCTCGGTTACGAGCAGTACTTC
clone size: .
J gene: TRBJ2-7
V gene: TRBV30
D gene: .

CDR3 protein: CASSSRGTGVETQYF
CDR3 DNA: TGTGCCAGCAGCTCAAGGGGGACAGGGGTAGAGACCCAGTACTTC
clone size: .
J gene: TRBJ2-5
V gene: TRBV7-2
D gene: TRBD1

CDR3 protein: CASSSGGTYNEQFF
CDR3 DNA: TGTGCCAGTAGTAGCGGGGGAACCTACAATGAGCAGTTCTTC
clone size: few
J gene: TRBJ2-1
V gene: TRBV19
D gene: TRBD2

CDR3 protein: CASTPGLLLDREQFF
CDR3 DNA: TGTGCCAGCACCCCAGGACTATTACTTGACAGGGAGCAGTTCTTC
clone size: .
J gene: TRBJ2-1
V gene: TRBV27
D gene: .

CDR3 protein: CASSELGLTSESYGYTF
CDR3 DNA: TGCGCCAGCAGCGAATTAGGACTGACTAGCGAAAGCTATGGCTACACCTTC
clone size: .
J gene: TRBJ1-2
V gene: TRBV4-3
D gene: .

CDR3 protein: CSVERAPYEQYF
CDR3 DNA: TGCAGCGTTGAAAGGGCCCCCTACGAGCAGTACTTC
clone size: few
J gene: TRBJ2-7
V gene: TRBV29-1
D gene: .

CDR3 protein: CASSWTVSYNEQFF
CDR3 DNA: TGTGCCAGCAGTTGGACGGTCTCCTACAATGAGCAGTTCTTC
clone size: few
J gene: TRBJ2-1
V gene: TRBV25-1
D gene: .

CDR3 protein: CASSFAGANYGYTF
CDR3 DNA: TGCGCCAGCAGCTTCGCGGGGGCTAACTATGGCTACACCTTC
clone size: .
J gene: TRBJ1-2
V gene: TRBV5-1
D gene: .

CDR3 protein: CAWTLSLTGGSSYNSPLHF
CDR3 DNA: TGTGCCTGGACCCTGTCCCTTACAGGGGGCAGCTCCTATAATTCACCCCTCCACTTT
clone size: .
J gene: TRBJ1-6
V gene: TRBV30
D gene: TRBD1

CDR3 protein: CASSPYSGTVRNEQFF
CDR3 DNA: TGTGCCAGCAGTCCCTACTCCGGGACAGTACGAAATGAGCAGTTCTTC
clone size: .
J gene: TRBJ2-1
V gene: TRBV5-6
D gene: TRBD1

CDR3 protein: CASSLQGSGYTF
CDR3 DNA: TGTGCCAGCAGTTTACAGGGATCCGGCTACACCTTC
clone size: once
J gene: TRBJ1-2
V gene: TRBV28
D gene: .

CDR3 protein: CASNQGQGEYTF
CDR3 DNA: TGTGCCAGCAACCAGGGACAGGGAGAGTACACCTTC
clone size: .
J gene: TRBJ1-2
V gene: TRBV9
D gene: TRBD1

CDR3 protein: CASSPQTGGGYEQYF
CDR3 DNA: TGTGCCAGCAGCCCCCAGACAGGGGGCGGCTACGAGCAGTACTTC
clone size: few
J gene: TRBJ2-7
V gene: TRBV7-2
D gene: TRBD1

CDR3 protein: CASSPRTLPYEQYF
CDR3 DNA: TGTGCCAGCAGCCCCAGGACATTGCCCTACGAGCAGTACTTC
clone size: .
J gene: TRBJ2-7
V gene: TRBV9
D gene: .

CDR3 protein: CSVGDIGYLAFF
CDR3 DNA: TGCAGCGTTGGGGACATAGGCTATTTGGCTTTCTTT
clone size: .
J gene: TRBJ1-1
V gene: TRBV29-1
D gene: .

CDR3 protein: CACQGRGTEAFF
CDR3 DNA: TGTGCCTGTCAGGGGCGGGGGACTGAAGCTTTCTTT
clone size: few
J gene: TRBJ1-1
V gene: TRBV30
D gene: .

CDR3 protein: CATEQGRNEQFF
CDR3 DNA: TGTGCCACTGAGCAGGGGAGGAATGAGCAGTTCTTC
clone size: .
J gene: TRBJ2-1
V gene: TRBV6-1
D gene: .